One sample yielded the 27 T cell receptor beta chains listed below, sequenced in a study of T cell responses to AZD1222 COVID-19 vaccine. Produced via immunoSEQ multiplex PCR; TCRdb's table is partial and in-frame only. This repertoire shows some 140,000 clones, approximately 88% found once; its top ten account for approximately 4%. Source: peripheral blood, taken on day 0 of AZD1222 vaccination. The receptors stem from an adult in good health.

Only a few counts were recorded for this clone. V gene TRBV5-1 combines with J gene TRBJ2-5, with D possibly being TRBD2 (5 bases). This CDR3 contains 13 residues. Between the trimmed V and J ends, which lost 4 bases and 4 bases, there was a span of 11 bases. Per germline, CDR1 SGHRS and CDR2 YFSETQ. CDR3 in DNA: TGCGCCAGCAGCCTGACGAGGGCAGAGACCCAGTACTTC. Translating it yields CASSLTRAETQYF.

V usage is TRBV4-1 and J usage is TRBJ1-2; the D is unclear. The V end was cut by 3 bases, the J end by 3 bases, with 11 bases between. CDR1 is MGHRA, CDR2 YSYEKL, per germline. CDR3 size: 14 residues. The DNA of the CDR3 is TGCGCCAGCAGCCATGAGAACGGGGACTATGGCTACACCTTC. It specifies CASSHENGDYGYTF.

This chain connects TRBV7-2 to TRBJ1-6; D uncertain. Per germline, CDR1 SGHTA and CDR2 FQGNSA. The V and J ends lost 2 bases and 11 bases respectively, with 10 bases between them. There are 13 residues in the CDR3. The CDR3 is CASSLLDGAPLHF. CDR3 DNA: TGTGCCAGCAGCTTACTCGATGGTGCACCCCTCCACTTT.

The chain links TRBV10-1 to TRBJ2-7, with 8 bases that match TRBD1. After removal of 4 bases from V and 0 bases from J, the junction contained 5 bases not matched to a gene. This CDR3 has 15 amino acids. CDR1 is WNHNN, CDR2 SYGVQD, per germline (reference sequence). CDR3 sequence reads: CASSAPGQDSYEQYF. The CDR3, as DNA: TGCGCCAGCAGTGCACCGGGACAGGACTCCTACGAGCAGTACTTC.

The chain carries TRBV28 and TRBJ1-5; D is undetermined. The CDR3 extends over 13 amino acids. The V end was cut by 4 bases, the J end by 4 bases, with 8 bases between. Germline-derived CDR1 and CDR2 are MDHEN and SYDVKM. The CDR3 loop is CASSSTRNQPQHF. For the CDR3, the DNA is TGTGCCAGCAGTTCCACTCGTAATCAGCCCCAGCATTTT.

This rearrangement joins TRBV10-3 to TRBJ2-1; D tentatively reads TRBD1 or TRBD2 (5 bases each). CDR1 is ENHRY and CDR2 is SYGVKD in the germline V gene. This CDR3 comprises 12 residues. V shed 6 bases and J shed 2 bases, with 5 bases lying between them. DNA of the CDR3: TGTGCCATCAGGGGGGCCTACAATGAGCAGTTCTTC. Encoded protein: CAIRGAYNEQFF.

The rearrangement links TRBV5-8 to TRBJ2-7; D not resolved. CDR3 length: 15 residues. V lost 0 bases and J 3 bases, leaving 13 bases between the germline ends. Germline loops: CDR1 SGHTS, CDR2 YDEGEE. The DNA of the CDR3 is TGTGCCAGCAGCTTGGGGGCGAGTCTAGACTACGAGCAGTACTTC. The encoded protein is CASSLGASLDYEQYF.

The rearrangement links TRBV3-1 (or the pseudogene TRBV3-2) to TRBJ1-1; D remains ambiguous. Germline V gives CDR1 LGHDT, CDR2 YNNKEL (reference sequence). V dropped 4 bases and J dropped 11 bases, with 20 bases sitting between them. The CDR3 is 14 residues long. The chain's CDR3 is CASSLAWGAPSAFF. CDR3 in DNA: TGTGCCAGCAGCCTAGCCTGGGGTGCCCCGTCTGCTTTCTTT.

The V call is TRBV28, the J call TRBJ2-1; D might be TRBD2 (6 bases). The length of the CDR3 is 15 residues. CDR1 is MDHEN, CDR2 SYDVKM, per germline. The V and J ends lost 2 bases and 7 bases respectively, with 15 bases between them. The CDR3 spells CASSLNSGTGNEQFF. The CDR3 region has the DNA TGTGCCAGCAGTTTAAATAGCGGCACTGGGAATGAGCAGTTCTTC.

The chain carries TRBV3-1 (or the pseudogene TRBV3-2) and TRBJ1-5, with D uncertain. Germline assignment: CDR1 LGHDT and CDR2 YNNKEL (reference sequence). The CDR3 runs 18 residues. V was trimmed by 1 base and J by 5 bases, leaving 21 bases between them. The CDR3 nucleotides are TGTGCCAGCAGCCAAGGTGGAGGTTTTATGTTGCGGGATCAGCCCCAGCATTTT. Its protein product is CASSQGGGFMLRDQPQHF.

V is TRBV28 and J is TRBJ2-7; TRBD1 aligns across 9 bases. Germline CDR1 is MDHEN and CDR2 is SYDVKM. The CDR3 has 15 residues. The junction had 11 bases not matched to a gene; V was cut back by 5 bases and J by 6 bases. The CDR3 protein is CASSAPGQGNGEQYF. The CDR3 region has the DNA TGTGCCAGCAGTGCTCCGGGACAGGGTAATGGCGAGCAGTACTTC.

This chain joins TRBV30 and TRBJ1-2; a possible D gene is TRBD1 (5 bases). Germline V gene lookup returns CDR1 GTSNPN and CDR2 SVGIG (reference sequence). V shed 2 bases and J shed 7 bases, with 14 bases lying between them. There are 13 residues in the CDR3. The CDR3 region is CAWSLNRDGGYTF. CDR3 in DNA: TGTGCCTGGAGTCTCAATCGGGACGGTGGCTACACCTTC. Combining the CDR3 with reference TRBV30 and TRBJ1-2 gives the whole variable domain SQTIHQWPATLVQPVGSPLSLECTVEGTSNPNLYWYRQAAGRGLQLLFYSVGIGQISSEVPQNLSASRPQDRQFILSSKKLLLSDSGFYLCAWSLNRDGGYTFGSGTRLTVV.

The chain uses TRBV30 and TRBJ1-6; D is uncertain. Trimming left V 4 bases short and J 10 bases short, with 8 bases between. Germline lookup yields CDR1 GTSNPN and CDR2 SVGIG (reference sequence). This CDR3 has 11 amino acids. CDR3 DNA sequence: TGTGCCTGGACTAAAACATCACCCCTCCACTTT. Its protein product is CAWTKTSPLHF. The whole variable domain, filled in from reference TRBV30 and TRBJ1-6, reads SQTIHQWPATLVQPVGSPLSLECTVEGTSNPNLYWYRQAAGRGLQLLFYSVGIGQISSEVPQNLSASRPQDRQFILSSKKLLLSDSGFYLCAWTKTSPLHFGNGTRLTVT.

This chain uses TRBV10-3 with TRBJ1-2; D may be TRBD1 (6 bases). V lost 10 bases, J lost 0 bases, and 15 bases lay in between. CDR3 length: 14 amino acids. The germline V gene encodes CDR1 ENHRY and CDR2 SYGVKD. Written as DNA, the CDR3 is TGTGCCACCCATCGGGGGCCCGCTAACTATGGCTACACCTTC. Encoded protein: CATHRGPANYGYTF.

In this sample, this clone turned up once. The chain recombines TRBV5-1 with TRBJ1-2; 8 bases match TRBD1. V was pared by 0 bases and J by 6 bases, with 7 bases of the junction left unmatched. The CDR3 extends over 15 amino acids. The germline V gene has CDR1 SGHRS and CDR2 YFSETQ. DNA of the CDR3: TGCGCCAGCAGCTTGGCCTCCAGGGGGCTTGATGGCTACACCTTC. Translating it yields CASSLASRGLDGYTF. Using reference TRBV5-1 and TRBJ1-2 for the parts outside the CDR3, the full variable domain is KAGVTQTPRYLIKTRGQQVTLSCSPISGHRSVSWYQQTPGQGLQFLFEYFSETQRNKGNFPGRFSGRQFSNSRSEMNVSTLELGDSALYLCASSLASRGLDGYTFGSGTRLTVV.

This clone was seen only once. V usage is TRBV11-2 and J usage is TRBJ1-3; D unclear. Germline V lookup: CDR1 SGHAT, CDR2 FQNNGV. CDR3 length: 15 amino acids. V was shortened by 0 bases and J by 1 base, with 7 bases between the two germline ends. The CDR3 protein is CASSLDPGSGNTIYF. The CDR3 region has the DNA TGTGCCAGCAGCTTAGATCCCGGATCTGGAAACACCATATATTTT.

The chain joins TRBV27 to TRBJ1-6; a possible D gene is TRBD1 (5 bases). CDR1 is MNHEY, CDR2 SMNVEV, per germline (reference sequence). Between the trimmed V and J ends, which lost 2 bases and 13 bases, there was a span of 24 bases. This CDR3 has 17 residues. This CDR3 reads CASSLPPAGRGGSPLHF. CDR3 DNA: TGTGCCAGCAGTTTACCCCCGGCGGGACGCGGCGGTTCGCCCCTCCACTTT.

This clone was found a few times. The CDR3 reads CASRLRNTEAFF. The CDR3 DNA is TGTGCCAGCAGGCTAAGGAACACTGAAGCTTTCTTT. This chain links TRBV12-3 or TRBV12-4 with TRBJ1-1; D is unclear. Trimming pared 6 bases from V and 1 base from J, leaving 6 bases between. The CDR3 consists of 12 residues.

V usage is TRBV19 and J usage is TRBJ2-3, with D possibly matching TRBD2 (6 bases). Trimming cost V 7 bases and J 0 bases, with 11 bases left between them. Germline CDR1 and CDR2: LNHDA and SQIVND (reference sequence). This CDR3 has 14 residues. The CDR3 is CASNLRGSTDTQYF. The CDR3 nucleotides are TGTGCCAGTAATCTCCGGGGGAGCACAGATACGCAGTATTTT.

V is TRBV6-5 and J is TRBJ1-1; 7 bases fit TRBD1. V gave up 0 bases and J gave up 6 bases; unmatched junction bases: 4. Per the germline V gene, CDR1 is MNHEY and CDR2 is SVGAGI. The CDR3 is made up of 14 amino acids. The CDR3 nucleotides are TGTGCCAGCAGTTACTCACAGGGGCTGGCTGAAGCTTTCTTT. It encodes CASSYSQGLAEAFF.

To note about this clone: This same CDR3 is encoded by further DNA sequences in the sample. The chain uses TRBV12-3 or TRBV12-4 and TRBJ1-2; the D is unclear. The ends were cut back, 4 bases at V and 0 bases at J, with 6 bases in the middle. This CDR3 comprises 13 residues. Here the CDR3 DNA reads TGTGCCAGCAGTTCTGAAGCTAACTATGGCTACACCTTC. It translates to CASSSEANYGYTF.

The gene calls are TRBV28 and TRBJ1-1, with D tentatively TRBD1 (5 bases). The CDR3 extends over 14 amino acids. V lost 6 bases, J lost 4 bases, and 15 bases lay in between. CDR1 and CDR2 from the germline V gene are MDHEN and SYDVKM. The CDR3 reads CASSVLRGSTEAFF. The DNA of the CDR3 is TGTGCCAGCAGCGTTCTACGGGGGAGCACTGAAGCTTTCTTT.

CDR3 nucleotide sequence: TGTGCCAGCGGCCAGGACTCCGCGTCCACCGGGGAGCTGTTTTTT. Residues: CASGQDSASTGELFF. The genes are TRBV9 and TRBJ2-2, with D possibly TRBD2 on 5 matching bases. The CDR3 contains 15 residues. The V and J ends lost 7 bases and 4 bases respectively, with 17 bases between them. The germline gives CDR1 SGDLS, CDR2 YYNGEE.

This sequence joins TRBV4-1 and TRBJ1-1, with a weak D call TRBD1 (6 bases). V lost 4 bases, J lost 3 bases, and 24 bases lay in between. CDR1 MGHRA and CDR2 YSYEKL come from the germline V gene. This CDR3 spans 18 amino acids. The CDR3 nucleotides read TGCGCCAGCAGCCCCAAGGGGCCGGGGTATGAGGGGGACACTGAAGCTTTCTTT. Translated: CASSPKGPGYEGDTEAFF.

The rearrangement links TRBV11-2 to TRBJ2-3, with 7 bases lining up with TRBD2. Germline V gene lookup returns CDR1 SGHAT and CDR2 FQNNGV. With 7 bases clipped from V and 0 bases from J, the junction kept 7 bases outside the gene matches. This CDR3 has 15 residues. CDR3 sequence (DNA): TGTGCCAGCAACCCGACTAGCTCGAGCACAGATACGCAGTATTTT. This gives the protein CASNPTSSSTDTQYF. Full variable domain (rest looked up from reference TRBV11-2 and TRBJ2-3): EAGVAQSPRYKIIEKRQSVAFWCNPISGHATLYWYQQILGQGPKLLIQFQNNGVVDDSQLPKDRFSAERLKGVDSTLKIQPAKLEDSAVYLCASNPTSSSTDTQYFGPGTRLTVL.

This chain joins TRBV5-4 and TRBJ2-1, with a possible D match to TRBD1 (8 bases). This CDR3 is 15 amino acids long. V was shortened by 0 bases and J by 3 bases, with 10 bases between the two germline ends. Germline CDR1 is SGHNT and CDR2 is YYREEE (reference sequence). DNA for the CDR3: TGTGCCAGCAGCTTGGACAGGGGGGGCTACAATGAGCAGTTCTTC. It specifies CASSLDRGGYNEQFF.

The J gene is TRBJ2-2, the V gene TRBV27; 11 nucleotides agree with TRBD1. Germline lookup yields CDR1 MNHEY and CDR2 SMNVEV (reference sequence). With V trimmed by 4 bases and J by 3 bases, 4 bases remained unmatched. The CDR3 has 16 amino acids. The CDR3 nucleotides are TGTGCCAGCAGTTGGGGACAGGGGGATTACACCGGGGAGCTGTTTTTT. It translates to CASSWGQGDYTGELFF.